These 5 T cell receptor beta chains came from one sample sequenced in a study of CD8+CD57+ T cells in acquired aplastic anemia. According to the study, genomic DNA was the template for TCR beta VDJ and CDR3 profiling. Each CDR3 protein gets one entry after TCRdb re-called the reads with MiXCR. This table has about 160,000 distinct CDR3 sequences, roughly 45% appearing once. The sequenced sample was sorted CD4+, CD8+, or CD8+CD57+ T cells (not recorded which) from PBMCs. All receptors derive from a human donor in good health.

This chain links TRBV7-3 with TRBJ2-5; 16 bases are a match to TRBD2. The CDR3 loop spans 17 amino acids. The germline CDR1 and CDR2 sequences are SGHTA and FQGTGA. The ends lost 5 bases at V and 2 bases at J; junction bases unmatched: 5. The CDR3 loop reads CASSRGLAGGPQETQYF. As DNA, the CDR3 is TGTGCCAGCAGCAGGGGACTAGCGGGGGGGCCTCAAGAGACCCAGTACTTC.

This clonotype showed up many times. The gene calls are TRBV6-1 and TRBJ1-3; D is unclear. Trimming shortened V by 7 bases and J by 0 bases, and 13 bases separated the two germline ends. CDR1 is MNHNS, CDR2 SASEGT, per germline. The CDR3 consists of 15 residues. CDR3 amino acids: CASISDGRSGNTIYF. The CDR3 nucleotides are TGTGCCAGCATTAGCGACGGACGCTCTGGAAACACCATATATTTT.

The table lists this clonotype with many counts. The chain is built from TRBV6-5 and TRBJ1-5; D possibly corresponds to TRBD1 (5 bases). Germline CDR1 and CDR2: MNHEY and SVGAGI. This CDR3 spans 13 amino acids. Trimming took off 7 bases at V and 6 bases at J, with 13 bases between the two ends. The CDR3 DNA reads as TGTGCCAGCACGGTGGGTGGGGGTCAGCCCCAGCATTTT. This gives the protein CASTVGGGQPQHF.

In the case of this clonotype: A much more abundant neighbour one base away suggests this may be a read error. The CDR3 reads CASSTGAGGTTEAFF. CDR3 sequence (DNA): TGTGCCAGCAGCACCGGGGCAGGGGGTACCACTGAAGCTTTCTTT. The chain joins TRBV5-5 to TRBJ1-1; 7 bases line up with TRBD1. V lost 4 bases, J lost 4 bases, and 10 bases stayed unmatched. Germline V gene sequence: CDR1 SGHKS, CDR2 YYEKEE (reference sequence). The CDR3 length is 15 residues.

A note on this clonotype: A much larger clonotype is one base distant, so this may be a read error. The rearrangement links TRBV11-2 to TRBJ2-1; maybe TRBD1 (5 bases). The CDR3 contains 15 residues. Germline CDR1 reads SGHAT; CDR2 reads FQNNGV. The CDR3 DNA is TGTGCCAGCAGCTTAAGGGTAGTTAACAGGAATGAGCAGCTCTTC. Its translation: CASSLRVVNRNEQLF.